This record concerns one TCR beta chain sequence. Its antigen is as yet unknown. PCR used 60 Vbeta primers and 13 Jbeta primers. The method was immunoSEQ multiplex PCR; TCRdb's version includes in-frame clones alone and lacks a portion of them. The sample consists of over 120,000 clones, around 81% of them appearing once. Deletions cut 4 bases from V and 5 bases from J, with 10 bases between. Germline values: CDR1 SGHRS, CDR2 YFSETQ. This CDR3 comprises 12 residues. The sample belongs to a study of cytomegalovirus exposure and HLA in healthy donors. Study results and limitations: TRBV6-2, TRBV6-3 and other indistinguishable V segments were excluded.

The J gene is TRBJ2-7, the V gene TRBV5-1, with a weak D call TRBD2 (5 bases). This TCR was recovered from a man aged 50 or older in good health and CMV-seronegative. Input material: PBMCs. The CDR3 bases are TGCGCCAGCAGCCTCCTCGGGGACGAGCAGTACTTC. The encoded protein is CASSLLGDEQYF.